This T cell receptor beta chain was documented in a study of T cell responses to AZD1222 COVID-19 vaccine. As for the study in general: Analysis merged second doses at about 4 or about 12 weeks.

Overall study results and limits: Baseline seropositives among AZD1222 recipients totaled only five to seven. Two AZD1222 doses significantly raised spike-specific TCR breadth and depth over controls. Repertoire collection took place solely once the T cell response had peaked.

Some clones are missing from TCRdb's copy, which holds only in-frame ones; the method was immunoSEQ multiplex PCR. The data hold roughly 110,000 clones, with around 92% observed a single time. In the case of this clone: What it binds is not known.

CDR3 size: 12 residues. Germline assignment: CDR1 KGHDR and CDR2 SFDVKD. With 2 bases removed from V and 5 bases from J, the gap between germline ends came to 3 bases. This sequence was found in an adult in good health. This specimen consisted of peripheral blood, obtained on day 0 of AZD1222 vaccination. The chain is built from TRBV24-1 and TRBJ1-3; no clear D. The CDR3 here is CATSDYRNTIYF. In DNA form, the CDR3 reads TGTGCCACCAGTGATTACAGAAACACCATATATTTT.